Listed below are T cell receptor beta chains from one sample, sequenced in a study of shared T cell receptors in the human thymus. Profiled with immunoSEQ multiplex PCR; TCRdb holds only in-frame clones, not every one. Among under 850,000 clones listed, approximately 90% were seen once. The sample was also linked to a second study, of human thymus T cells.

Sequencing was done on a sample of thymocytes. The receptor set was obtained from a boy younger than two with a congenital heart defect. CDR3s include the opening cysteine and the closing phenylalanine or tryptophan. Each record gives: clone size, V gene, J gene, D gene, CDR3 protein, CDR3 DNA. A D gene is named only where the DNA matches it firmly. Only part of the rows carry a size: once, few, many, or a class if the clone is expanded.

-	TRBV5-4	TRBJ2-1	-	CASSSQGSSYNEQFF	TGTGCCAGCAGCTCTCAGGGGAGCTCCTACAATGAGCAGTTCTTC
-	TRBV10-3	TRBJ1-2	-	CAIGPEVRANYGYTF	TGTGCCATTGGGCCCGAGGTCAGGGCTAACTATGGCTACACCTTC
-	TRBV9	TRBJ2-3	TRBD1	CASSADRGRDTQYF	TGTGCCAGCAGCGCGGACAGGGGGAGAGATACGCAGTATTTT
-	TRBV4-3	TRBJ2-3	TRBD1	CASSQEEAGGFITDTQYF	TGCGCCAGCAGCCAAGAAGAGGCAGGGGGCTTTATCACAGATACGCAGTATTTT
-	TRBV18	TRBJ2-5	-	CASSPLGWKQETQYF	TGTGCCAGCTCACCATTGGGCTGGAAACAAGAGACCCAGTACTTC
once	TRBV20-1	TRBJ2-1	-	CSGGGYNEQFF	TGCAGTGGTGGGGGGTACAATGAGCAGTTCTTC
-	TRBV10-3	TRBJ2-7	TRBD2	CAISELAGGEQYF	TGTGCCATCAGTGAGCTAGCGGGAGGCGAGCAGTACTTC
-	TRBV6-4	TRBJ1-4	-	CASSDGGPGEKLFF	TGTGCCAGCAGTGACGGAGGACCGGGTGAAAAACTGTTTTTT
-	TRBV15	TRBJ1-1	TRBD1	CATSPRGDKQGAQNTEAFF	TGTGCCACCAGCCCGCGGGGGGACAAACAGGGGGCGCAGAACACTGAAGCTTTCTTT
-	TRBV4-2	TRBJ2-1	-	CASSQEDGGRLDPPYNEQFF	TGTGCCAGCAGCCAAGAAGATGGGGGGAGACTAGATCCCCCCTACAATGAGCAGTTCTTC
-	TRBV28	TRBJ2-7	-	CASSPPETRSEQYF	TGTGCCAGCAGTCCTCCGGAGACGAGAAGCGAGCAGTACTTC
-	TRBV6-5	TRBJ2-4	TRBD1	CASSPDRALNIQYF	TGTGCCAGCAGTCCGGACAGGGCGCTAAACATTCAGTACTTC
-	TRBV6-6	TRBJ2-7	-	CASSLRQTTYEQYF	TGTGCCAGCAGTCTACGACAGACAACCTACGAGCAGTACTTC
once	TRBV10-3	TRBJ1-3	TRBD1	CAILGWGQGRNTIYF	TGTGCCATCTTAGGATGGGGACAGGGGAGGAACACCATATATTTT
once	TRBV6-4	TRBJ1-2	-	CASSDSSGGNYGYTF	TGTGCCAGCAGTGACTCGAGCGGAGGCAACTATGGCTACACCTTC
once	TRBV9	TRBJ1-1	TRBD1	CASSAGEGAGTGGFAFF	TGTGCCAGCAGCGCCGGGGAGGGGGCGGGGACAGGGGGGTTTGCTTTCTTT
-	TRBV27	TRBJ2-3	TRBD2	CASSLVGGSGADTQYF	TGTGCCAGCAGTTTAGTTGGCGGGAGTGGCGCAGATACGCAGTATTTT
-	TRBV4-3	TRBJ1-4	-	CASSQEDGLGEKLFF	TGCGCCAGCAGCCAAGAAGACGGGTTAGGTGAAAAACTGTTTTTT
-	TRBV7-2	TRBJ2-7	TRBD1	CASSTSGQGLYEQYF	TGTGCCAGCAGCACTTCGGGACAGGGACTCTACGAGCAGTACTTC
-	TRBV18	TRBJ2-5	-	CASSPSNGETQYF	TGTGCCAGCTCACCTTCCAACGGGGAGACCCAGTACTTC
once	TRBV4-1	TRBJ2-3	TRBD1	CASSQGRDRLHRSQGTDTQYF	TGCGCCAGCAGCCAAGGCCGGGACAGGTTACATCGCTCGCAGGGCACAGATACGCAGTATTTT
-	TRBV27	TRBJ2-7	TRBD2	CASSGLAASYEQYF	TGTGCCAGCAGTGGACTAGCGGCCTCCTACGAGCAGTACTTC
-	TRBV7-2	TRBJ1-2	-	CASSPLYGYTF	TGTGCCAGCAGCCCCCTTTATGGCTACACCTTC
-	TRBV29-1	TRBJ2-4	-	CSARWHIQYF	TGCAGCGCCCGCTGGCACATTCAGTACTTC
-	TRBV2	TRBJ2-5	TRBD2	CASRLARPRTSQRGTQYF	TGTGCCAGCAGACTTGCGAGGCCCCGGACTAGCCAGAGGGGGACCCAGTACTTC
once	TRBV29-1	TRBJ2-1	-	CSVAREQFF	TGCAGCGTTGCACGGGAGCAGTTCTTC
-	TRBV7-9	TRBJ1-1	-	CASRAGRATEAFF	TGTGCCAGCAGGGCAGGGAGGGCCACTGAAGCTTTCTTT
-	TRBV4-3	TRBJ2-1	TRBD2	CASSWGGLAAYNEQFF	TGCGCCAGCAGCTGGGGGGGACTAGCGGCCTACAATGAGCAGTTCTTC
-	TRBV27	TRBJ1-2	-	CASSLGEGNYGYTF	TGTGCCAGCAGTTTAGGGGAGGGAAACTATGGCTACACCTTC
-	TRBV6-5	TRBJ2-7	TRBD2	CASTPRLAGIYEQYF	TGTGCCAGCACACCCCGACTAGCGGGTATCTACGAGCAGTACTTC
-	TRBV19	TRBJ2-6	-	CASKIPGANVLTF	TGTGCCAGTAAAATCCCGGGGGCCAACGTCCTGACTTTC
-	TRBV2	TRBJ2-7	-	CASSAGTDAREQYF	TGTGCCAGCAGCGCGGGGACGGATGCCCGCGAGCAGTACTTC
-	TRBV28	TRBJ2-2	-	CASSLVEGAGELFF	TGTGCCAGCAGTTTAGTAGAGGGGGCCGGGGAGCTGTTTTTT
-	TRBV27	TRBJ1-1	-	CASSQSFGVGTEAFF	TGTGCCAGCAGCCAATCATTCGGGGTGGGGACTGAAGCTTTCTTT
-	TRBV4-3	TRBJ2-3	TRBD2	CASSQVQGPGLAGNTDTQYF	TGCGCCAGCAGCCAAGTACAGGGCCCGGGACTAGCGGGGAACACAGATACGCAGTATTTT
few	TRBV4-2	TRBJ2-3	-	CASSHSAGRPTDTQYF	TGTGCCAGCAGTCACTCTGCGGGCAGGCCCACAGATACGCAGTATTTT
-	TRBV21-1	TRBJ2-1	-	CASSNGASGRVAYNEQFF	TGTGCCAGCAGCAATGGGGCTAGCGGGAGGGTGGCCTACAATGAGCAGTTCTTC
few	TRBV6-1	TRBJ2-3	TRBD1	CASGQVLTDTQYF	TGTGCCAGCGGACAGGTCCTCACAGATACGCAGTATTTT
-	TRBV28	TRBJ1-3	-	CASSSTDTAVSGNTIYF	TGTGCCAGCAGTTCGACAGACACCGCGGTGTCTGGAAACACCATATATTTT
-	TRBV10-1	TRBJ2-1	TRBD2	CASRPSGVGEQFF	TGCGCCAGCAGGCCTAGCGGGGTCGGGGAGCAGTTCTTC
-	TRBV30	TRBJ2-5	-	CAWSYSLTRRETQYF	TGTGCCTGGAGTTACTCTTTGACTAGGAGAGAGACCCAGTACTTC
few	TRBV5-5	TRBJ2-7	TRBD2	CASSPGRGRLSEQYF	TGTGCCAGCAGCCCGGGGAGGGGCCGGCTGAGCGAGCAGTACTTC
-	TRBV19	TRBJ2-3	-	CASSTRTTCTDTQYF	TGTGCCAGTAGTACCCGGACTACCTGCACAGATACGCAGTATTTT
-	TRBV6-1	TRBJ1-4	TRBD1	CASSADQTGGNEKLFF	TGTGCCAGCAGTGCCGACCAGACAGGGGGTAATGAAAAACTGTTTTTT
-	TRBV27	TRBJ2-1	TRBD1	CATLPGTGSYNEQFF	TGTGCCACCCTCCCCGGGACAGGGTCCTACAATGAGCAGTTCTTC
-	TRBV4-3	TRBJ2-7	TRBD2	CASSQDKEPGTSHEQYF	TGCGCCAGCAGCCAAGATAAGGAACCCGGGACTAGTCACGAGCAGTACTTC
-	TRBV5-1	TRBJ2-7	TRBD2	CASSASGKSTEQYF	TGCGCCAGCAGCGCTAGCGGGAAGAGTACCGAGCAGTACTTC
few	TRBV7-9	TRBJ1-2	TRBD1	CASSLSATGGRGYPF	TGTGCCAGCAGCTTATCCGCGACAGGGGGCCGTGGCTACCCCTTC
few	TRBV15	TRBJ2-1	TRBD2	CATSRDRGLADESSYNEQFF	TGTGCCACCAGCAGAGATAGGGGACTAGCGGATGAAAGCTCCTACAATGAGCAGTTCTTC
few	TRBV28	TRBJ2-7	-	CASSKSSGYEQYF	TGTGCCAGCAGCAAATCCTCGGGGTACGAGCAGTACTTC
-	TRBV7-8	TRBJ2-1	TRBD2	CASTLLGLAGNNEQFF	TGTGCCAGCACCCTGTTGGGGCTAGCGGGAAACAATGAGCAGTTCTTC
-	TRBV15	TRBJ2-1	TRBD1	CATSFRTGQEQFF	TGTGCCACCAGCTTCCGGACAGGGCAAGAGCAGTTCTTC
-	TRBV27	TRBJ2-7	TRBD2	CASSLGLAHEQYF	TGTGCCAGCAGTTTGGGACTAGCCCACGAGCAGTACTTC
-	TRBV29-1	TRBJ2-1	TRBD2	CSVAPRLTGGPGYNEQFF	TGCAGCGTTGCCCCCCGTCTAACGGGAGGGCCTGGATACAATGAGCAGTTCTTC
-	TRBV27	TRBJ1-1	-	CASSLQGGNTEAFF	TGTGCCAGCAGTTTACAGGGTGGAAACACTGAAGCTTTCTTT
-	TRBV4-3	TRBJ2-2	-	CASSSGNTGELFF	TGCGCCAGCAGCTCAGGGAACACCGGGGAGCTGTTTTTT
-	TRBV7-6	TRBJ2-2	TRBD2	CASSSNSGRNTGELFF	TGTGCCAGCAGCTCCAATAGCGGGCGGAACACCGGGGAGCTGTTTTTT
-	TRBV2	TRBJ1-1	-	CASSLGGNTEAFF	TGTGCCAGCAGCCTAGGGGGGAACACTGAAGCTTTCTTT
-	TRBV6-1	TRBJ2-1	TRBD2	CASRWEGPYNEQFF	TGTGCCAGCCGCTGGGAGGGACCCTACAATGAGCAGTTCTTC
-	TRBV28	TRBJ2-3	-	CASSFQGSSTDTQYF	TGTGCCAGCAGTTTTCAGGGCTCGAGCACAGATACGCAGTATTTT